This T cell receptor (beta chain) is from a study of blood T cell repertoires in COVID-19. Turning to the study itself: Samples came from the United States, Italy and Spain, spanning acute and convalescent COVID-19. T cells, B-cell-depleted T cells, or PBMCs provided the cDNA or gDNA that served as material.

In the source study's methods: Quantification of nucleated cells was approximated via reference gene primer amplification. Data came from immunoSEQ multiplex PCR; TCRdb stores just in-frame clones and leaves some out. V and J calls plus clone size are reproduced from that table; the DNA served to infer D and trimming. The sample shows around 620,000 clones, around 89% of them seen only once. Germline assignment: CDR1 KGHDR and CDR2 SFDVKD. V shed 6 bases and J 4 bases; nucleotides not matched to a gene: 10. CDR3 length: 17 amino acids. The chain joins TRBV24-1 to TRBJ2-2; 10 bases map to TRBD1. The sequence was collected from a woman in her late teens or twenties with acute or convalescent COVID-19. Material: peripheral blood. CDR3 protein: CATSSLGDRGPTGELFF. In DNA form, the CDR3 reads TGTGCCACCAGTTCGCTTGGCGACAGGGGGCCCACCGGGGAGCTGTTTTTT.